A selection of T cell receptor beta chains follows, all from one sample in a study of cytomegalovirus exposure and HLA in healthy donors. The table came from immunoSEQ multiplex PCR; TCRdb's copy has only in-frame clones and leaves some out. The sample holds 150,000 to 200,000 clones; 60% to 80% are singletons and the top ten take over 4.5%. Source material: PBMCs. These TCRs come from a male donor in good health and CMV-seronegative. Each CDR3 is given with its conserved first and last residue. The D gene is left open where the match is weak. The listing skips clone size in some rows; elsewhere it reads once, few, many or a size class.

clone_size: few
j_call: TRBJ2-7
d_call: -
cdr3_length: 14
v_call: TRBV6-5
cdr3_nt: TGTGCCAGCAGATCAGCGGCCCTCCTCTACGAGCAGTACTTC
cdr3_aa: CASRSAALLYEQYF

clone_size: -
j_call: TRBJ2-5
d_call: -
cdr3_length: 14
v_call: TRBV15
cdr3_nt: TGTGCCACCAGCAGGGGGGAGGGGGGCGAGACCCAGTACTTC
cdr3_aa: CATSRGEGGETQYF

clone_size: -
j_call: TRBJ2-7
d_call: -
cdr3_length: 14
v_call: TRBV18
cdr3_nt: TGTGCCAGCTCACCATCAAGGGGCTCCTACGAGCAGTACTTC
cdr3_aa: CASSPSRGSYEQYF

clone_size: -
j_call: TRBJ1-5
d_call: -
cdr3_length: 13
v_call: TRBV10-2
cdr3_nt: TGCGCCAGCAGTCAGGGGAGCAATCAGCCCCAGCATTTT
cdr3_aa: CASSQGSNQPQHF

clone_size: -
j_call: TRBJ1-5
d_call: -
cdr3_length: 13
v_call: TRBV27
cdr3_nt: TGTGCCAGCAGTTTACGGGTCAATCAGCCCCAGCATTTT
cdr3_aa: CASSLRVNQPQHF

clone_size: -
j_call: TRBJ2-7
d_call: -
cdr3_length: 15
v_call: TRBV30
cdr3_nt: TGTGCCTGGGGAGCTCCCCGCCGGGGGAGCTACGAGCAGTACTTC
cdr3_aa: CAWGAPRRGSYEQYF

clone_size: -
j_call: TRBJ1-3
d_call: TRBD1
cdr3_length: 14
v_call: TRBV10-3
cdr3_nt: TGTGCCAGCAGGGACAGCACTGTCGGAAACACCATATATTTT
cdr3_aa: CASRDSTVGNTIYF

clone_size: -
j_call: TRBJ2-1
d_call: TRBD2
cdr3_length: 16
v_call: TRBV27
cdr3_nt: TGTGCCAGCAGTTTAGGACTAGCGGGATCCTACAATGAGCAGTTCTTC
cdr3_aa: CASSLGLAGSYNEQFF

clone_size: -
j_call: TRBJ2-5
d_call: -
cdr3_length: 12
v_call: TRBV29-1
cdr3_nt: TGCAGCGTTGAGGCCCCGGGAGAGACCCAGTACTTC
cdr3_aa: CSVEAPGETQYF

clone_size: -
j_call: TRBJ2-7
d_call: TRBD2
cdr3_length: 13
v_call: TRBV7-8
cdr3_nt: TGTGCCAGCAGCCGCAGCGGGAGATACGAGCAGTACTTC
cdr3_aa: CASSRSGRYEQYF

clone_size: -
j_call: TRBJ1-5
d_call: -
cdr3_length: 16
v_call: TRBV7-2
cdr3_nt: TGTGCCAGCAGCTCCGGGATTGGTCAGGGAGGCCAGCCCCAGCATTTT
cdr3_aa: CASSSGIGQGGQPQHF

clone_size: -
j_call: TRBJ2-7
d_call: -
cdr3_length: 15
v_call: TRBV11-2
cdr3_nt: TGTGCCAGCAGCCGCGTTTGGGGGGGCCTGGGGGAGCAGTACTTC
cdr3_aa: CASSRVWGGLGEQYF

clone_size: -
j_call: TRBJ1-2
d_call: -
cdr3_length: 14
v_call: TRBV19
cdr3_nt: TGTGCCAGTAGTATGGGTGGGACACCCTATGGCTACACCTTC
cdr3_aa: CASSMGGTPYGYTF

clone_size: few
j_call: TRBJ1-5
d_call: TRBD1
cdr3_length: 14
v_call: TRBV2
cdr3_nt: TGTGCCAGCAGTGGGGACAGGGGGTTAGTCCCCCAGCATTTT
cdr3_aa: CASSGDRGLVPQHF

clone_size: few
j_call: TRBJ1-2
d_call: TRBD1
cdr3_length: 15
v_call: TRBV7-9
cdr3_nt: TGTGCCAGCAGCTTTCCCCGATCGACAGGGGATGGCTACACCTTC
cdr3_aa: CASSFPRSTGDGYTF

clone_size: -
j_call: TRBJ2-3
d_call: TRBD1
cdr3_length: 19
v_call: TRBV27
cdr3_nt: TGTGCCAGCAGTCACCTGAGGACAGGAGTTCTTTTTAGCACAGATACGCAGTATTTT
cdr3_aa: CASSHLRTGVLFSTDTQYF

clone_size: -
j_call: TRBJ1-5
d_call: -
cdr3_length: 11
v_call: TRBV19
cdr3_nt: TGTGCCAGTAAGGAGGGGTCGCCCCAGCATTTT
cdr3_aa: CASKEGSPQHF

clone_size: -
j_call: TRBJ1-2
d_call: TRBD1
cdr3_length: 12
v_call: TRBV28
cdr3_nt: TGTGCCAGCAGGGGACAGTACTATGGCTACACCTTC
cdr3_aa: CASRGQYYGYTF

clone_size: -
j_call: TRBJ2-3
d_call: -
cdr3_length: 18
v_call: TRBV21-1
cdr3_nt: TGTGCCAGCAGCCCTAGCGCGGGACTAGCGGTAGTAGAAGATACGCAGTATTTT
cdr3_aa: CASSPSAGLAVVEDTQYF

clone_size: -
j_call: TRBJ2-2
d_call: -
cdr3_length: 16
v_call: TRBV5-4
cdr3_nt: TGTGCCAGCAGCCTGGCTCTAGCCGCGAACACCGGGGAGCTGTTTTTT
cdr3_aa: CASSLALAANTGELFF

clone_size: -
j_call: TRBJ1-5
d_call: -
cdr3_length: 16
v_call: TRBV19
cdr3_nt: TGTGCCAGTAGTATGGGTAGCCCTTATAGCAATCAGCCCCAGCATTTT
cdr3_aa: CASSMGSPYSNQPQHF

clone_size: -
j_call: TRBJ2-4
d_call: TRBD1
cdr3_length: 14
v_call: TRBV27
cdr3_nt: TGTGCCAGCAGTTCGGACAGGGGGTTAAACATTCAGTACTTC
cdr3_aa: CASSSDRGLNIQYF

clone_size: few
j_call: TRBJ1-4
d_call: -
cdr3_length: 14
v_call: TRBV7-8
cdr3_nt: TGTGCCAGCAGCTTAGCCGGCGGGACGGGAAAACTGTTTTTT
cdr3_aa: CASSLAGGTGKLFF

clone_size: -
j_call: TRBJ1-6
d_call: TRBD1
cdr3_length: 14
v_call: TRBV2
cdr3_nt: TGTGCCAGCAGGAGGGACAGTATGGAATCACCCCTCCACTTT
cdr3_aa: CASRRDSMESPLHF

clone_size: -
j_call: TRBJ1-5
d_call: -
cdr3_length: 19
v_call: TRBV6-1
cdr3_nt: TGTGCCAGCAGTGAGTACGGCGACTTTCCACTATCGGTGGATCAGCCCCAGCATTTT
cdr3_aa: CASSEYGDFPLSVDQPQHF

clone_size: once
j_call: TRBJ1-2
d_call: -
cdr3_length: 13
v_call: TRBV28
cdr3_nt: TGTGCCAGCAGTTTGGAGAATTTCTATGGCTACACCTTC
cdr3_aa: CASSLENFYGYTF

clone_size: -
j_call: TRBJ2-1
d_call: TRBD2
cdr3_length: 20
v_call: TRBV4-3
cdr3_nt: TGCGCCAGCAGCCAGGGGGGGGCTAGCGGGGGACCCTTCTCCTACAATGAGCAGTTCTTC
cdr3_aa: CASSQGGASGGPFSYNEQFF

clone_size: -
j_call: TRBJ2-1
d_call: TRBD2
cdr3_length: 15
v_call: TRBV6-6
cdr3_nt: TGTGCCAGCAGTTACGGGGCTAGCGGGAGCTATGAGCAGTTCTTC
cdr3_aa: CASSYGASGSYEQFF

clone_size: -
j_call: TRBJ1-1
d_call: -
cdr3_length: 15
v_call: TRBV5-8
cdr3_nt: TGTGCCAGCAGCTTAGGGTTGACAGGTGAACGTGAAGCTTTCTTT
cdr3_aa: CASSLGLTGEREAFF

clone_size: -
j_call: TRBJ2-3
d_call: -
cdr3_length: 13
v_call: TRBV6-1
cdr3_nt: TGTGCCAGCAGGGGGACTAGCACAGATACGCAGTATTTT
cdr3_aa: CASRGTSTDTQYF

clone_size: -
j_call: TRBJ2-5
d_call: TRBD2
cdr3_length: 14
v_call: TRBV5-1
cdr3_nt: TGCGCCAGCAGCCAAAATAGCAGGGAGGGGACCCAGTACTTC
cdr3_aa: CASSQNSREGTQYF

clone_size: -
j_call: TRBJ1-3
d_call: -
cdr3_length: 13
v_call: TRBV6-1
cdr3_nt: TGTGCCAGCACTTGGACAGCTGGAAACACCATATATTTT
cdr3_aa: CASTWTAGNTIYF

clone_size: -
j_call: TRBJ2-1
d_call: TRBD1
cdr3_length: 14
v_call: TRBV19
cdr3_nt: TGTGCCAGTAGTATTTGGGACAGGGGGCGAGAGCAGTTCTTC
cdr3_aa: CASSIWDRGREQFF